Given below is one T cell receptor (beta chain) in context. Its antigen is not known. A read error may account for a junction end that differs from germline. The CDR3 consists of 14 residues. The germline CDR1 and CDR2 sequences are DFQATT and SNEGSKA (reference sequence). The data derive from a study of CD8 T cells in ankylosing spondylitis. Study-level findings and limits: Seemingly characteristic of ankylosing spondylitis blood was a TCR beta motif consisting of about 8 highly homologous variants. The study looked at matched synovial fluid samples from ankylosing spondylitis patients. Disease-linked clones were reported to be significantly enriched there. Earlier studies detected some motif variants in reactive arthritis synovial fluid and blood.

By quantitative 5'-RACE with molecular barcodes, the TCR beta libraries were made. TCRdb passed the 5' RACE reads through MiXCR, listing each CDR3 protein once. In the table there are fewer than 500,000 distinct CDR3 sequences, more than 20% of which are singletons. This clonotype was obtained from a male donor with ankylosing spondylitis. The sample comprised blood, either unsorted or a sorted T cell fraction (not recorded which). This chain uses TRBV20-1 with TRBJ2-5; 8 bases align to TRBD1. The CDR3 nucleotides are TGCAGTGCTACTGGGACAGGACACCAAGAGACCCTGTACTTC. Its protein product is CSATGTGHQETLYF.